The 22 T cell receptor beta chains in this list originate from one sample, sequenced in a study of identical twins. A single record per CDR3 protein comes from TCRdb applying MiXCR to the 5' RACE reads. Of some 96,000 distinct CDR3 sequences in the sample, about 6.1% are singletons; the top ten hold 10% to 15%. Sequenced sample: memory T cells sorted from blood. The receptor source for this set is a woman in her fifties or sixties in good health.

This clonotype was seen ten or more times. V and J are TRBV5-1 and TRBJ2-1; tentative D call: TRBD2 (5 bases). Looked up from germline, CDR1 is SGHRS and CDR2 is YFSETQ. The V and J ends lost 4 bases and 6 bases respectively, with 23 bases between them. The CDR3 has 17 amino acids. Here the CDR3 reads CASSGLTTTRPVNEQFF. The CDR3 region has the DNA TGCGCCAGCAGCGGCCTAACGACTACGCGCCCCGTCAATGAGCAGTTCTTC.

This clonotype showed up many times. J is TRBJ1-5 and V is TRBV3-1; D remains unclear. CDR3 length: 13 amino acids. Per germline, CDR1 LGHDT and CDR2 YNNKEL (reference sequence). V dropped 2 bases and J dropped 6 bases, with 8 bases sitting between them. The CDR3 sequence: CASSQREGQPQHF. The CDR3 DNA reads TGTGCCAGCAGCCAACGGGAAGGTCAGCCCCAGCATTTT.

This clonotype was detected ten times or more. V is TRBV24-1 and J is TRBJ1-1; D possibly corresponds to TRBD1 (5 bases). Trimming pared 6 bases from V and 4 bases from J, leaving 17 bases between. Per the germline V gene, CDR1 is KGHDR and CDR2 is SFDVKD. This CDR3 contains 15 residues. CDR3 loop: CATSSGGGASTEAFF. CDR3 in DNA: TGTGCCACCAGTTCCGGGGGGGGAGCGAGCACTGAAGCTTTCTTT.

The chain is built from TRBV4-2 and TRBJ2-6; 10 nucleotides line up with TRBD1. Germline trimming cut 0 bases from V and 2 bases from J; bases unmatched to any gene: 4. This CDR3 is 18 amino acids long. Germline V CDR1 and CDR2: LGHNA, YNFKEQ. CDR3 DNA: TGTGCCAGCAGCCAAGATAGGACAGGGGGGACTGGGGCCAACGTCCTGACTTTC. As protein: CASSQDRTGGTGANVLTF.

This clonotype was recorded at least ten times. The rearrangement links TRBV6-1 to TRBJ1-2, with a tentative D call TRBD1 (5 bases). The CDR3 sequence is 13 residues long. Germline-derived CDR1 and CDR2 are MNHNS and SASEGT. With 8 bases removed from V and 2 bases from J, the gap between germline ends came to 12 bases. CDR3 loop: CASRAGVNYGYTF. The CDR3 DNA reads TGTGCCAGCCGGGCGGGGGTCAACTATGGCTACACCTTC.

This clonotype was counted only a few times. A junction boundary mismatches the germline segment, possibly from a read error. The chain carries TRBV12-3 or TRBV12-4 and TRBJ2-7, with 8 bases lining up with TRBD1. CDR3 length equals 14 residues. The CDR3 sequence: CASSLAGSTGANVF. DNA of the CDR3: TGTGCCAGCAGTTTAGCGGGGTCGACAGGGGCCAACGTGTTC.

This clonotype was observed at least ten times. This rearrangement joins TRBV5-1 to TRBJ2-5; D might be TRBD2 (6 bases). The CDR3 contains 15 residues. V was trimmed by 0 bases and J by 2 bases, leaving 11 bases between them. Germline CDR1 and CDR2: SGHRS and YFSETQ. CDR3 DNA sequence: TGCGCCAGCAGCTTGGGGGACTCGGGGCAAGAGACCCAGTACTTC. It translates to CASSLGDSGQETQYF. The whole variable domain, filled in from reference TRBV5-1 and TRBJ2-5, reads KAGVTQTPRYLIKTRGQQVTLSCSPISGHRSVSWYQQTPGQGLQFLFEYFSETQRNKGNFPGRFSGRQFSNSRSEMNVSTLELGDSALYLCASSLGDSGQETQYFGPGTRLLVL.

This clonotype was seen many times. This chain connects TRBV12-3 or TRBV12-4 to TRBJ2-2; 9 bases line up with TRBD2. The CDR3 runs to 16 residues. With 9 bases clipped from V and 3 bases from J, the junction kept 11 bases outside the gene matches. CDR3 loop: CASGHAGTSYTGELFF. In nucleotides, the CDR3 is TGTGCCAGTGGCCACGCCGGGACTAGCTACACCGGGGAGCTGTTTTTT.

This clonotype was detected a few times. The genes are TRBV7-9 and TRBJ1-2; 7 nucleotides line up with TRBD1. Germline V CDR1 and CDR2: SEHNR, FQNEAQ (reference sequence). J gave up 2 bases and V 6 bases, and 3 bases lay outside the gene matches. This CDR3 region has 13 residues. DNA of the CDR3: TGTGCCAGCAGGCAGGGACAGAACTATGGCTACACCTTC. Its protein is CASRQGQNYGYTF.

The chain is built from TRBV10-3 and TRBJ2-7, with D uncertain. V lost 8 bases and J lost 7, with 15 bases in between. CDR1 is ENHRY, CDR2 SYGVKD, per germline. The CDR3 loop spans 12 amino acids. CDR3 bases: TGTGCCATCGCCGCCGGAATGGGAGAGCAGTACGTC. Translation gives CAIAAGMGEQYV.

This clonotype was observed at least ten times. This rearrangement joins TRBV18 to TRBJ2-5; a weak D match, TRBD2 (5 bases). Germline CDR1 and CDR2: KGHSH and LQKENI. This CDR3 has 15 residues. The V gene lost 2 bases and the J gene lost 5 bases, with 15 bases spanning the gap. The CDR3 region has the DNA TGTGCCAGCTCACCAACGAGGGTCTCAAAGGAGACCCAGTACTTC. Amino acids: CASSPTRVSKETQYF.

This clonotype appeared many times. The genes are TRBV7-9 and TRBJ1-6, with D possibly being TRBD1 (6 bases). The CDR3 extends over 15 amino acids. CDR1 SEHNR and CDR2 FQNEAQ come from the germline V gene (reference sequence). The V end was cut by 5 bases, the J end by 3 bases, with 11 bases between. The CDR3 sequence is CASSPGQSYNSPLHF. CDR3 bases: TGTGCCAGCAGCCCTGGACAGAGCTATAATTCACCCCTCCACTTT.

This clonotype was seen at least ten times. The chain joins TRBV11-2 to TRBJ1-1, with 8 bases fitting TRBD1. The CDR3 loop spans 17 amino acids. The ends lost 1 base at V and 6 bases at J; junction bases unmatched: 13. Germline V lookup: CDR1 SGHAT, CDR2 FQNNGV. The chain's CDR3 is CASSLGATGAVDSEAFF. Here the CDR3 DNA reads TGTGCCAGCAGCTTAGGGGCGACAGGGGCGGTTGATTCTGAAGCTTTCTTT.

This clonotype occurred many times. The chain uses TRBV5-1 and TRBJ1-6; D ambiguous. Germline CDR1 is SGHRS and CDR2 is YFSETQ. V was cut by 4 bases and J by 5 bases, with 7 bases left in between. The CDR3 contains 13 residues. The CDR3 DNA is TGCGCCAGCAGCGGCCGGGATAATTCACCCCTCCACTTT. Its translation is CASSGRDNSPLHF.

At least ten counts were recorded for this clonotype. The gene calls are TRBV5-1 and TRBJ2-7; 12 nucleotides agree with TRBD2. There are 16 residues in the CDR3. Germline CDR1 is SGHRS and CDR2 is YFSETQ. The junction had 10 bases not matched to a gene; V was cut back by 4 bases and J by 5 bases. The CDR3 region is CASSDRLAGVFHEQYF. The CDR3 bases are TGCGCCAGCAGCGACCGACTAGCGGGAGTGTTCCACGAGCAGTACTTC.

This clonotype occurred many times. CDR3 in amino acids: CASILSGTSTDTQYF. For the CDR3, the DNA is TGTGCCAGCATCCTCTCCGGGACGAGCACAGATACGCAGTATTTT. The chain uses TRBV2 and TRBJ2-3, with D perhaps assigned TRBD1 or TRBD2 (5 bases each). V lost 7 bases and J 0 bases, leaving 14 bases between the germline ends. The germline V gene has CDR1 SNHLY and CDR2 FYNNEI. The CDR3 length is 15 residues.

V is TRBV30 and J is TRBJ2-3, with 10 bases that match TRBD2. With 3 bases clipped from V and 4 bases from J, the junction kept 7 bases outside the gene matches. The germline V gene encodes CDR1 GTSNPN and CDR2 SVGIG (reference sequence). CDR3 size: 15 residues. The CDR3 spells CAWRRAGGQPDTQYF. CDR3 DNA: TGTGCCTGGAGGAGAGCGGGAGGGCAACCAGATACGCAGTATTTT.

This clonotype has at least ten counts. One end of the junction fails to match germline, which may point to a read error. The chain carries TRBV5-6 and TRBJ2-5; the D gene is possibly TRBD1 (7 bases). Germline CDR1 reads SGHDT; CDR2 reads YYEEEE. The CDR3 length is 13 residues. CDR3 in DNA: TGTGCCAGCAGCTTGGGGTTCGCGGGACAGCAGCACTTC. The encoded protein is CASSLGFAGQQHF.

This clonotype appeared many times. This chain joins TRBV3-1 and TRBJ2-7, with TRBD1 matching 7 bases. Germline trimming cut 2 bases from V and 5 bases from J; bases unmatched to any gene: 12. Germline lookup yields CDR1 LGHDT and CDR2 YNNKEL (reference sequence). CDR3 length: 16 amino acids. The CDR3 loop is CASSQHPQGRSDEQYF. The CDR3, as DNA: TGTGCCAGCAGCCAACATCCACAGGGGAGATCGGACGAGCAGTACTTC.

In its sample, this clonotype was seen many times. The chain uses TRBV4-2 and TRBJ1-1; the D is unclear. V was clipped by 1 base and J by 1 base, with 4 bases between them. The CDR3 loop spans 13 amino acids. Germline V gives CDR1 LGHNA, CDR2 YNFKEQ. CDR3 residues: CASSQGGNTEAFF. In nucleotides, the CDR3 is TGTGCCAGCAGCCAAGGCGGGAACACTGAAGCTTTCTTT.

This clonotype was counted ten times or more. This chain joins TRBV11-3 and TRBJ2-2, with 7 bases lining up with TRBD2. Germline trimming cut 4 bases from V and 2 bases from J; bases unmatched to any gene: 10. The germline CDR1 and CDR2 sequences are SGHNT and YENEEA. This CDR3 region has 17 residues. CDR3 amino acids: CASSSRFGGSNTGELFF. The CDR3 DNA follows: TGTGCCAGCAGCTCCCGGTTTGGCGGGAGTAACACCGGGGAGCTGTTTTTT.

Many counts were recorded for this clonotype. The CDR3 DNA reads as TGCGCCAGCAGCTTGATCGGGACTAGCAGCGGCACAGATACGCAGTATTTT. Translated: CASSLIGTSSGTDTQYF. The genes are TRBV5-1 and TRBJ2-3; 9 bases are a match to TRBD2. The junction had 7 bases not matched to a gene; V was cut back by 1 base and J by 1 base. The length of the CDR3 is 17 residues. CDR1 and CDR2 (germline): SGHRS, YFSETQ.